Following are 18 T cell receptor beta chains from one sample sequenced in a study of post-analysis software for immune sequencing data. No antigens are known for them. Overall study findings and caveats: Among 4 or 5 TRBV segments more frequent in patients than controls were TRBV5-6, TRBV5-1 and TRBV20-1.

The TCR beta cDNA libraries contained unique molecular identifiers. TCRdb used MiXCR to reprocess the PCR reads, holding one entry per CDR3 protein. The sample has about 820,000 distinct CDR3 sequences, approximately 53% seen once. The specimen was blood. The receptors derive from a girl between 5 and 17 years old with multiple sclerosis.

The V gene is TRBV27, the J gene TRBJ1-1; weak D call: TRBD1 (6 bases). Germline V gene data show CDR1 as MNHEY and CDR2 as SMNVEV (reference sequence). Trimming stripped 5 bases from V and 8 bases from J, with 18 bases between. The CDR3 is made up of 14 amino acids. CDR3 coding DNA: TGTGCCAGCAGTCCCCTTACGAGGGGGACAGAAGCTTTCTTT. Translation gives CASSPLTRGTEAFF.

The chain carries TRBV2 and TRBJ2-1; TRBD1 aligns across 7 bases. This CDR3 spans 15 amino acids. Trimming took 1 base from V and 13 from J; bases not matched to a gene: 13. The germline V gene has CDR1 SNHLY and CDR2 FYNNEI. The chain's CDR3 is CASSEDDRDSVIQFF. Here the CDR3 DNA reads TGTGCCAGCAGTGAAGATGACCGGGACAGTGTGATTCAGTTCTTC.

V gene TRBV10-3 combines with J gene TRBJ2-2; a weak D match, TRBD2 (6 bases). The germline V gene encodes CDR1 ENHRY and CDR2 SYGVKD. The CDR3 extends over 15 amino acids. With 6 bases removed from V and 1 base from J, the gap between germline ends came to 12 bases. The CDR3 DNA sequence: TGTGCCATCAGATTTAGCGGAGGGAACACCGGGGAGCTGTTTTTT. Its translation: CAIRFSGGNTGELFF.

This clonotype was seen a single time. J is TRBJ2-1 and V is TRBV9; no clear D. V lost 0 bases, J lost 10 bases, and 5 bases lay in between. The CDR3 totals 11 residues. Per the germline V gene, CDR1 is SGDLS and CDR2 is YYNGEE. CDR3 nucleotides: TGTGCCAGCAGCGTAGACTCAGAGCAGTTCTTC. This sequence encodes CASSVDSEQFF.

V is TRBV29-1 and J is TRBJ2-6; 11 bases match TRBD2. The ends lost 6 bases at V and 0 bases at J; junction bases unmatched: 4. The germline CDR1 and CDR2 sequences are SQVTM and ANQGSEA. This CDR3 region has 16 residues. The CDR3 DNA reads TGCAGCGTCGGGACTAGCGGATACTCTGGGGCCAACGTCCTGACTTTC. This sequence encodes CSVGTSGYSGANVLTF.

The rearrangement uses TRBV7-3 and TRBJ2-5; 10 bases align to TRBD2. Per germline, CDR1 SGHTA and CDR2 FQGTGA. The length of the CDR3 is 13 residues. V lost 5 bases, J lost 11 bases, and 8 bases stayed unmatched. CDR3 bases: TGTGCCAGCAGCCTAGCGGGGGTCCGGGGGCAGTACTTC. Amino acids: CASSLAGVRGQYF.

The V gene is TRBV20-1, the J gene TRBJ2-4, with 10 bases that match TRBD2. The last part of the DNA fits TRBJ2-7 better; the J call may be wrong. This CDR3 is 15 amino acids long. Germline CDR1 reads DFQATT; CDR2 reads SNEGSKA (reference sequence). The CDR3 DNA follows: TGCAGTGCTAGTGGGCGTAGCGGGAGGCTCTACGAGCAGTACTTC. Translation: CSASGRSGRLYEQYF.

The gene calls are TRBV10-3 and TRBJ1-2; TRBD1 agrees at 7 bases. With V trimmed by 4 bases and J by 3 bases, 8 bases remained unmatched. The CDR3 runs to 15 residues. Germline-derived CDR1 and CDR2 are ENHRY and SYGVKD. Written as DNA, the CDR3 is TGTGCCATCAGTGGGAGAGAGGGGGCTGACTATGGCTACACCTTC. Translating gives CAISGREGADYGYTF.

The J gene is TRBJ2-4, the V gene TRBV29-1; D possibly corresponds to TRBD2 (5 bases). V was clipped by 5 bases and J by 1 base, with 12 bases between them. Germline CDR1 SQVTM, CDR2 ANQGSEA. There are 14 residues in the CDR3. The chain's CDR3 is CSVSPGKAKNIQYF. The CDR3 DNA reads TGCAGCGTTTCTCCCGGGAAGGCCAAAAACATTCAGTACTTC.

This clonotype was detected only a few times. This rearrangement joins TRBV12-3 or TRBV12-4 to TRBJ2-1, with 9 bases lining up with TRBD2. J lost 5 bases, V lost 6 bases, and 8 bases had no gene match. The CDR3 has 15 residues. The CDR3 nucleotides read TGTGCCAGCAGGGAAGTACTAGCGGGTCACAATGAGCAGTTCTTC. Amino acids: CASREVLAGHNEQFF.

The chain links TRBV29-1 to TRBJ1-2, with D possibly being TRBD1 (6 bases). The V end was cut by 3 bases, the J end by 4 bases, with 12 bases between. This CDR3 is built from 13 residues. Germline V lookup: CDR1 SQVTM, CDR2 ANQGSEA. The CDR3 nucleotides are TGCAGCGTTGAGTGGACAGTCGCCTATGGCTACACCTTC. This sequence encodes CSVEWTVAYGYTF.

The chain employs TRBV25-1 and TRBJ1-2; 9 bases line up with TRBD1. The germline gives CDR1 MGHDK, CDR2 SYGVNS. V shed 1 base, J shed 2 bases, and the junction held 11 bases outside the gene matches. The CDR3 spans 18 residues. The CDR3 is CASSEWGTGTSLNYGYTF. The CDR3 DNA follows: TGTGCCAGCAGTGAATGGGGGACAGGGACTTCCCTAAACTATGGCTACACCTTC.

This clonotype was seen only a few times. The chain combines TRBV29-1 with TRBJ2-7, with D perhaps TRBD2 (6 bases). Trimming removed 4 bases from V and 3 bases from J, with 13 bases in between. Germline V gene lookup returns CDR1 SQVTM and CDR2 ANQGSEA. The length of the CDR3 is 13 residues. In DNA, the CDR3 is TGCAGCGTTGCCCGGGAGATCGACTACGAGCAGTACTTC. Translation gives CSVAREIDYEQYF.

This clonotype has a handful of counts. V is TRBV4-2 and J is TRBJ2-5; D may be TRBD1 or TRBD2 (5 bases each). The DNA end lines up better with TRBJ2-7; the J call may be wrong. This CDR3 spans 16 amino acids. Per germline, CDR1 LGHNA and CDR2 YNFKEQ. CDR3 protein: CASSQDAGADTYEQYF. The CDR3, as DNA: TGTGCCAGCAGCCAAGATGCCGGGGCAGATACTTACGAGCAGTACTTC.

The rearrangement joins TRBV4-1 to TRBJ1-2; 11 bases align to TRBD1. Germline trimming cut 3 bases from V and 4 bases from J; bases unmatched to any gene: 7. CDR3 size: 16 residues. Germline CDR1 MGHRA, CDR2 YSYEKL. CDR3 bases: TGCGCCAGCAGCCAGTGGGACAGGGGGACCACCTATGGCTACACCTTC. Its translation: CASSQWDRGTTYGYTF.

In its sample, this clonotype was seen many times. V usage is TRBV12-3 or TRBV12-4 and J usage is TRBJ2-5; 11 positions match TRBD2. CDR3 length: 18 amino acids. With V trimmed by 5 bases and J by 2 bases, 13 bases remained unmatched. The CDR3, as DNA: TGTGCCAGCAGTCCGCCAACCGGGACTAGCGGAAAACAAGAGACCCAGTACTTC. It translates to CASSPPTGTSGKQETQYF.

This rearrangement joins TRBV7-2 to TRBJ2-5, with D unresolved. V dropped 5 bases and J dropped 5 bases, with 15 bases sitting between them. This CDR3 is 14 amino acids long. The germline V gene has CDR1 SGHTA and CDR2 FQGNSA. The DNA of the CDR3 is TGTGCCAGCAGCCGCCTCGGGCTTTACGAGACCCAGTACTTC. The encoded protein is CASSRLGLYETQYF.

The CDR3 loop reads CSARTGGPNQPQHF. CDR3 in DNA: TGCAGTGCTCGGACAGGGGGGCCCAATCAGCCCCAGCATTTT. The chain combines TRBV20-1 with TRBJ1-5, with TRBD1 identical over 10 bases. The CDR3 runs to 14 residues. CDR1 and CDR2 (germline): DFQATT, SNEGSKA (reference sequence). After removal of 5 bases from V and 3 bases from J, the junction contained 4 bases not matched to a gene.